What follows are 7 T cell receptor beta chains derived from one specimen sequenced in a study of T cell responses to AZD1222 COVID-19 vaccine. Libraries were prepared by immunoSEQ multiplex PCR; TCRdb keeps only in-frame clonotypes and omits some of them. The sample has roughly 150,000 clones, roughly 92% seen once. The material was peripheral blood, obtained 28 days after the second AZD1222 dose. These receptor sequences come from an adult who received the AZD1222 COVID-19 vaccine.

The gene calls are TRBV10-3 and TRBJ2-5; 12 bases match TRBD2. With 2 bases clipped from V and 4 bases from J, the junction kept 14 bases outside the gene matches. The CDR3 runs to 19 residues. Germline CDR1 ENHRY, CDR2 SYGVKD. The chain's CDR3 is CAISETGTVLAGGRETQYF. The CDR3 region has the DNA TGTGCCATCAGTGAGACTGGTACAGTCCTAGCGGGAGGGAGAGAGACCCAGTACTTC.

The rearrangement links TRBV19 to TRBJ1-1, with D unclear. The CDR3 covers 15 residues. Trimming cost V 3 bases and J 4 bases, with 15 bases left between them. Per germline, CDR1 LNHDA and CDR2 SQIVND (reference sequence). The DNA of the CDR3 is TGTGCCAGTAGTATTGCCTGGGCAGAGGCCACTGAAGCTTTCTTT. The encoded protein is CASSIAWAEATEAFF.

This chain joins TRBV4-3 and TRBJ1-1, with TRBD1 matching 10 bases. The CDR3 covers 15 residues. Germline V gene data show CDR1 as LGHNA and CDR2 as YSLEER. Germline trimming cut 3 bases from V and 0 bases from J; bases unmatched to any gene: 1. CDR3 bases: TGCGCCAGCAGCCAGGGGACAGGGGTGAACACTGAAGCTTTCTTT. Translating gives CASSQGTGVNTEAFF.

CDR3 DNA: TGTGCCAGTAGAGGCAACGACTATGGCTACACCTTC. As protein: CASRGNDYGYTF. The rearrangement uses TRBV19 and TRBJ1-2; D uncertain. V lost 6 bases and J lost 3, with 8 bases in between. The germline CDR1 and CDR2 sequences are LNHDA and SQIVND (reference sequence). The CDR3 contains 12 residues.

The chain combines TRBV7-2 with TRBJ2-5, with a tentative D call TRBD2 (5 bases). The CDR3 has 13 residues. Germline values: CDR1 SGHTA, CDR2 FQGNSA. The germline V and J ends were trimmed by 1 base and 5 bases, with 8 bases remaining between them. The DNA of the CDR3 is TGTGCCAGCAGCTTAGGAGGGCAGGAGACCCAGTACTTC. As protein: CASSLGGQETQYF. Looking up the rest from reference TRBV7-2 and TRBJ2-5 gives the full variable domain: GAGVSQSPSNKVTEKGKDVELRCDPISGHTALYWYRQSLGQGLEFLIYFQGNSAPDKSGLPSDRFSAERTGGSVSTLTIQRTQQEDSAVYLCASSLGGQETQYFGPGTRLLVL.

The V gene is TRBV6-5, the J gene TRBJ2-5; TRBD2 matches 8 bases. Germline V CDR1 and CDR2: MNHEY, SVGAGI. With V trimmed by 5 bases and J by 5 bases, 10 bases remained unmatched. The CDR3 loop spans 15 amino acids. As DNA, the CDR3 is TGTGCCAGCAGTACGATTACGGGGGGGCGCGAGACCCAGTACTTC. Translating it yields CASSTITGGRETQYF.

The sample holds a few counts of this clone. The J gene is TRBJ2-2, the V gene TRBV5-1; D remains unclear. Between the trimmed V and J ends, which lost 2 bases and 3 bases, there was a span of 8 bases. Germline lookup yields CDR1 SGHRS and CDR2 YFSETQ. There are 14 residues in the CDR3. CDR3 sequence reads: CASSLDDYTGELFF. The CDR3 DNA follows: TGCGCCAGCAGCTTAGACGATTACACCGGGGAGCTGTTTTTT. The full variable domain, its missing parts supplied by reference TRBV5-1 and TRBJ2-2, is KAGVTQTPRYLIKTRGQQVTLSCSPISGHRSVSWYQQTPGQGLQFLFEYFSETQRNKGNFPGRFSGRQFSNSRSEMNVSTLELGDSALYLCASSLDDYTGELFFGEGSRLTVL.